This TCR beta chain was identified during a study of tumor-infiltrating lymphocytes in primary liver carcinoma. Study-level information: Tumors were stage T1-T3 N0M0, roughly 4 to 10 cm across. Study-level points and caveats: Tumor-adjacent and tumor-blood pairs shared less of their repertoires than tumor region pairs shared. The study found a significantly higher top-250-clone fraction in tumors than in blood (p = 0.039).

From unsorted bulk tissue weighing roughly 19-32 mg, DNA and RNA were co-extracted. Sampling of every tumor involved five separate regions. These included the tumor centre. Worth noting for this clonotype: Its antigen is as yet unknown. A junction end diverges from the germline sequence, so it may reflect a read error.

Synthesis of TCR beta cDNA was carried out from approximately 500 ng total RNA with a constant-region primer. TCR beta libraries came from three nested multiplex PCR rounds using slightly modified ARM-PCR. A C-beta reverse primer and TRBV1-TRBV30 forward primers served in each of the first two PCR rounds, at ten to eleven cycles apiece. TCRdb called the multiplex PCR reads again in MiXCR, with one record for every CDR3 protein. The data contain 55,000 to 70,000 distinct CDR3 sequences, about two thirds of them singletons. The CDR3 runs 13 residues. Germline V lookup: CDR1 SGHAT, CDR2 FQNNGV. The sequencing sample was made of liver tumor tissue from sampling region 2. Subset meaning: tumor region T2, inferior pole. This chain connects TRBV11-2 to TRBJ1-2; D unclear. This sequence originates from a man aged 35-49 years with primary liver carcinoma and hepatitis B virus infection. For the CDR3, the DNA is TGTGCAAGCTGCTTAGTGTCCGTCTATGGTTACACCTTC. This translates into CASCLVSVYGYTF.